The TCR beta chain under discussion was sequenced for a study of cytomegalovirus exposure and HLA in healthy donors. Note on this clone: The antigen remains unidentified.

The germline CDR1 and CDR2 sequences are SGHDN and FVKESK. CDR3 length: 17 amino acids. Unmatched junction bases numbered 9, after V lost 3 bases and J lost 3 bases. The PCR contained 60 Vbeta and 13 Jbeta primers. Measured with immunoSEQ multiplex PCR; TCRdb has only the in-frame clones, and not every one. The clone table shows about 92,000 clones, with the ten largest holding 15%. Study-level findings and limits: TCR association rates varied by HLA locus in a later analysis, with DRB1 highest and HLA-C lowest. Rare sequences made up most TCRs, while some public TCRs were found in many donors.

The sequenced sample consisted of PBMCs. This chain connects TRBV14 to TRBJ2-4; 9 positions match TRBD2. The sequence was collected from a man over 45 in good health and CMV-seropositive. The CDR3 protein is CASSQGGLAGFKNIQYF. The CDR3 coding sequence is TGTGCCAGCAGCCAGGGGGGTCTAGCGGGGTTCAAAAACATTCAGTACTTC.